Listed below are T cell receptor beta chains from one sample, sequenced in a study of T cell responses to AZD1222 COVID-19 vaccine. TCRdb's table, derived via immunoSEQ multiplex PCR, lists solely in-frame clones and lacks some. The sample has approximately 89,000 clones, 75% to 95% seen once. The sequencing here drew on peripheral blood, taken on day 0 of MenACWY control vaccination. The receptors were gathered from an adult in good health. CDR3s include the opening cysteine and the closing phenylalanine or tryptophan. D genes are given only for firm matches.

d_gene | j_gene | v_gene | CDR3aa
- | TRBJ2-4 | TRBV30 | CAWSFQGIIAKNIQYF
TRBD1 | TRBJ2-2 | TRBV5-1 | CASSLRAGGLRTGELFF
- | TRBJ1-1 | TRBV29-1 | CSAGGHTEAFF
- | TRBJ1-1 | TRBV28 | CASSSRDKVLNTEAFF
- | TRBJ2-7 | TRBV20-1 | CSAARAEQYF
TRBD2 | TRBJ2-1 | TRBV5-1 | CASSPGDGRANEQFF
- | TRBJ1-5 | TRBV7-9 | CASSLAWGGSDQPQHF
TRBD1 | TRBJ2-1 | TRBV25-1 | CASSDRTGGVSSYNEQFF
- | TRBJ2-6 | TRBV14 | CASSLGSGANVLTF
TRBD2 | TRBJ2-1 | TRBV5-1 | CASSLTSGRVGEQFF
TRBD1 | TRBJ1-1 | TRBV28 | CASSFSGGNTEAFF
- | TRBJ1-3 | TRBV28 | CASGTPLGVYTIYF
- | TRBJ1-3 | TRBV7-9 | CASSPPGGVTGNTIYF
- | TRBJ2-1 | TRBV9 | CASSADSIGGLRNEQFF
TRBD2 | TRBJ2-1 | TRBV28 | CASRLFGTSGSSYNEQFF
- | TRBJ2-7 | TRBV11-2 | CASSWQGNEQYF
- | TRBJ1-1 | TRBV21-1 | CASSNPGGRNTEAFF
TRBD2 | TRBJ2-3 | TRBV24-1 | CATSETSGVNTQYF
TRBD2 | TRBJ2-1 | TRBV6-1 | CASSGPVAGGRSSYNEQFF
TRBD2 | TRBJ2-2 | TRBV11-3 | CASSPAGRNTGELFF
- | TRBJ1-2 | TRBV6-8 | CASSYSRLGSGYTF
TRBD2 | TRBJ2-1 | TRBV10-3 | CAIGAGEGIDEQFF
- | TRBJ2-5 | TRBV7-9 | CASIHRQSGTQYF
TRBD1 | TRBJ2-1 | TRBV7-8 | CASSPTGVKRHNEQFF
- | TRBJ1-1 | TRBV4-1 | CASSQDQGGTEAFF
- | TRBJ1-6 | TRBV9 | CASSAGGVGNSPLHF
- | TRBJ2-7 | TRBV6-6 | CASSRDNSEQYF
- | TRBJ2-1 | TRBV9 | CASSVAAVELNEQFF
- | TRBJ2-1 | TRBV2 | CADRAGLSYNEQFF
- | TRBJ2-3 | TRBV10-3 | CAIGSGTDTQYF
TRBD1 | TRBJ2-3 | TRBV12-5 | CASAQANAVGDRGNTQYF
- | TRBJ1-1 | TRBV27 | CASSSWTGNTEAFF
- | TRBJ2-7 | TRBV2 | CASSRDLGSDEQYF